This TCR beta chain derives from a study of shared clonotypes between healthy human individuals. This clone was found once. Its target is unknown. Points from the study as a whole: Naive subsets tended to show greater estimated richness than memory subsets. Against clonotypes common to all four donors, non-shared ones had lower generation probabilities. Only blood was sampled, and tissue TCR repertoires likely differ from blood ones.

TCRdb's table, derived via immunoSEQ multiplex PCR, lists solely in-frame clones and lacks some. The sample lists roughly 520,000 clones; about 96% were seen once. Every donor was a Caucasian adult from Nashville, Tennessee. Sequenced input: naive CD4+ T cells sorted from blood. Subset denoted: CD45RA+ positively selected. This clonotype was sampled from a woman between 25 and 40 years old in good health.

The CDR3 DNA reads as TGCGCCAGCAGCCAGGGACTAGCGACCGAGCAGTACTTC. This encodes CASSQGLATEQYF. The chain recombines TRBV5-1 with TRBJ2-7; TRBD2 agrees at 10 bases. Germline V gene sequence: CDR1 SGHRS, CDR2 YFSETQ. This CDR3 contains 13 residues. J gave up 6 bases and V 4 bases, and 4 bases lay outside the gene matches.